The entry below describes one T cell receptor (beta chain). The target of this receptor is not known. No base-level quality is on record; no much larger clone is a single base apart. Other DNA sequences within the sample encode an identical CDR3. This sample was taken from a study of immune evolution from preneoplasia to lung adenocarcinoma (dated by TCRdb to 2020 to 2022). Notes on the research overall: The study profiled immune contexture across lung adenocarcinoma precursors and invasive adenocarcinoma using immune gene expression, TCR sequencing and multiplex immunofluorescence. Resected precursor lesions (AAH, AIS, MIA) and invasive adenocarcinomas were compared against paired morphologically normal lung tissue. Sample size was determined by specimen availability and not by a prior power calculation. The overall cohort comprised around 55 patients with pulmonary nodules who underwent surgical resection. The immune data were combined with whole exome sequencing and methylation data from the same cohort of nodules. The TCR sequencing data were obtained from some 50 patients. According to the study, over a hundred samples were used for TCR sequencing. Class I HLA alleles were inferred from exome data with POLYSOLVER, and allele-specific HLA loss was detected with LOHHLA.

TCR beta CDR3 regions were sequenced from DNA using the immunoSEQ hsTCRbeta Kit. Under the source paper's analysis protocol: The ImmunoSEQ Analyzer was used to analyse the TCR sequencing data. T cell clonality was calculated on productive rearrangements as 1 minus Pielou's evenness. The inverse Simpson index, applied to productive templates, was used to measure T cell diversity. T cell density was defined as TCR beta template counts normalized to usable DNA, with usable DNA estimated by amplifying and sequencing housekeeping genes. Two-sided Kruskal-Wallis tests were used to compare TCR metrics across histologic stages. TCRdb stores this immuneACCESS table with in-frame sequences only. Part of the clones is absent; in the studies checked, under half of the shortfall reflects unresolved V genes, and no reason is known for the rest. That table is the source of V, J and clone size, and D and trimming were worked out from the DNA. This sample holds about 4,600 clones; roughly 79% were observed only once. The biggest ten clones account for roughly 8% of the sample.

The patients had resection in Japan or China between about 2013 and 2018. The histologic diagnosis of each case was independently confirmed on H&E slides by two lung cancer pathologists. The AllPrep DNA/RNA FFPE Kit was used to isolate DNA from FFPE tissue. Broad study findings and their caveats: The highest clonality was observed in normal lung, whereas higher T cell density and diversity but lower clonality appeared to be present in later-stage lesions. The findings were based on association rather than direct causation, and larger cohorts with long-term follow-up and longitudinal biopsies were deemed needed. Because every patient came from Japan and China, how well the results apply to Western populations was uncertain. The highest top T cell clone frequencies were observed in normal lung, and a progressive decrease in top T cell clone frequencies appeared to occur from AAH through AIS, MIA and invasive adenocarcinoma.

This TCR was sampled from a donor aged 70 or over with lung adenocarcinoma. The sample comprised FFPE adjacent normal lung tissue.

The CDR3 in this case is CASSYSRGRPREGYTF. The DNA is TGTGCCAGCAGTTACTCGAGGGGACGGCCAAGGGAGGGCTACACCTTC. The chain is made from TRBV6-5 and TRBJ1-2, and perhaps TRBD1 as D gene, on 5 matching bases. V and J are truncated by 0 bases and 8 bases respectively, leaving an intervening sequence of 19 bases. Reading from cysteine to phenylalanine, the CDR3 counts 16 amino acids. Left in the record is the CDR3 DNA by itself, 48 bases read in frame from the first base. From a lookup of the germline V gene, CDR1 and CDR2 are MNHEY and SVGAGI.